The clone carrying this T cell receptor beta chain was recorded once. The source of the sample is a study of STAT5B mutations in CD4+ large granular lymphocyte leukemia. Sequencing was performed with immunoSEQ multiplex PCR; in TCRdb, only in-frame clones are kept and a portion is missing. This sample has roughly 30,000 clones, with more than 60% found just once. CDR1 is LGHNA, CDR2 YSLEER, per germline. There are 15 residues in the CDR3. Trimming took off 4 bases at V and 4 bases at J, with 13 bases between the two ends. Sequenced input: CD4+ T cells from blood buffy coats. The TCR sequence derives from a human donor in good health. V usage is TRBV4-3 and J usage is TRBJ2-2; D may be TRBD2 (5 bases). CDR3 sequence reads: CASSPRRASTGELFF. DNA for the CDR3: TGCGCCAGCAGCCCCCGGCGGGCGAGCACCGGGGAGCTGTTTTTT.